One and the same sample provided the 12 T cell receptor beta chains below, sequenced in a study of tissue T cells after allogeneic stem cell transplantation. Profiling relied on immunoSEQ multiplex PCR, and the TCRdb table lists in-frame clones only, not all of them. The sample contains approximately 6,500 clones, 60% to 80% of which appear only once. Sequenced here: tissue from the rectum, sampled at autopsy. These TCRs come from a woman between 18 and 50 years old with breast cancer.

This chain joins TRBV5-4 and TRBJ1-2, with D possibly TRBD1 on 6 matching bases. This CDR3 contains 13 residues. V shed 4 bases and J shed 7 bases, with 14 bases lying between them. Per the germline V gene, CDR1 is SGHNT and CDR2 is YYREEE (reference sequence). CDR3: CASSGLTGRGYTF. CDR3 DNA sequence: TGTGCCAGCAGCGGGCTTACAGGGCGTGGCTACACCTTC. Drawing the rest from reference TRBV5-4 and TRBJ1-2, the complete variable domain is ETGVTQSPTHLIKTRGQQVTLRCSSQSGHNTVSWYQQALGQGPQFIFQYYREEENGRGNFPPRFSGLQFPNYSSELNVNALELDDSALYLCASSGLTGRGYTFGSGTRLTVV.

In the case of this clone: The sample contains more than one DNA sequence encoding this CDR3. The V and J genes are TRBV28 and TRBJ1-4; D remains unclear. Trimming took 2 bases from V and 7 from J, leaving 2 bases between them. Germline CDR1 is MDHEN and CDR2 is SYDVKM. The CDR3 extends over 11 amino acids. The CDR3 spells CASSLGEKLFF. DNA for the CDR3: TGTGCCAGCAGTTTAGGTGAAAAACTGTTTTTT.

The chain joins TRBV5-4 to TRBJ2-3; unclear D gene. The CDR3 is 16 residues long. Germline CDR1 and CDR2: SGHNT and YYREEE (reference sequence). Deletions cut 4 bases from V and 0 bases from J, with 15 bases between. The CDR3 loop is CASSPPRRGSTDTQYF. The CDR3 bases are TGTGCCAGCAGCCCCCCCCGGCGCGGAAGCACAGATACGCAGTATTTT.

The CDR3 nucleotides read TGTGCCAGCAGTGAGCAAACTGGGAGCTCCTACGAGCAGTACTTC. Translation: CASSEQTGSSYEQYF. The rearrangement joins TRBV6-1 to TRBJ2-7, with D perhaps matching TRBD2 (5 bases). The CDR3 totals 15 residues. With 3 bases removed from V and 0 bases from J, the gap between germline ends came to 12 bases. Germline V gene sequence: CDR1 MNHNS, CDR2 SASEGT.

The chain links TRBV18 to TRBJ2-7, with D unclear. CDR1 and CDR2 (germline): KGHSH, LQKENI. CDR3 length equals 14 residues. V was pared by 3 bases and J by 6 bases, with 15 bases between. Here the CDR3 DNA reads TGTGCCAGCTCACCTGACGGCGGTCGCGTCGAGCAGTACTTC. It translates to CASSPDGGRVEQYF.

The rearrangement joins TRBV10-3 to TRBJ1-5; no clear D gene. Trimming removed 6 bases from V and 0 bases from J, with 9 bases in between. The CDR3 runs 14 residues. The V gene's germline CDR1 is ENHRY and CDR2 SYGVKD. In DNA, the CDR3 is TGTGCCATCAGGGGTTTGGATAGCAATCAGCCCCAGCATTTT. This translates into CAIRGLDSNQPQHF.

This clone was counted a few times. V gene TRBV5-8 combines with J gene TRBJ2-5, with TRBD1 as a possible D gene (5 bases). Trimming left V 7 bases short and J 0 bases short, with 13 bases between. The CDR3 runs 14 residues. Per the germline V gene, CDR1 is SGHTS and CDR2 is YDEGEE. The chain's CDR3 is CASLIGVYQETQYF. Written as DNA, the CDR3 is TGTGCCAGCCTAATAGGGGTGTACCAAGAGACCCAGTACTTC.

This clone came up a few times. The gene calls are TRBV4-3 and TRBJ2-5; tentatively, D is TRBD2 (5 bases). Germline V lookup: CDR1 LGHNA, CDR2 YSLEER. Trimming left V 4 bases short and J 1 base short, with 7 bases between. The CDR3 runs 13 residues. As DNA, the CDR3 is TGCGCCAGCAGCCCAGCGGTCCAAGAGACCCAGTACTTC. Its translation is CASSPAVQETQYF.

The rearrangement joins TRBV4-2 to TRBJ2-2, with 7 bases that match TRBD2. Germline CDR1 reads LGHNA; CDR2 reads YNFKEQ. Unmatched junction bases numbered 8, after V lost 6 bases and J lost 4 bases. This CDR3 spans 15 amino acids. CDR3 DNA: TGTGCCAGCAGATCGGGGGGAGATGTCACCGGGGAGCTGTTTTTT. This encodes CASRSGGDVTGELFF.

V usage is TRBV19 and J usage is TRBJ2-3; the D is unclear. V was trimmed by 5 bases and J by 6 bases, leaving 12 bases between them. The CDR3 spans 13 residues. Germline V gives CDR1 LNHDA, CDR2 SQIVND (reference sequence). The chain's CDR3 is CASSPGGSDTQYF. DNA of the CDR3: TGTGCCAGTAGTCCGGGCGGATCTGATACGCAGTATTTT.

The chain combines TRBV7-3 with TRBJ2-1; perhaps TRBD2 as D (5 bases). There are 14 residues in the CDR3. V was clipped by 2 bases and J by 5 bases, with 10 bases between them. From germline, CDR1 is SGHTA and CDR2 FQGTGA. Written as DNA, the CDR3 is TGTGCCAGCAGCTTATCAGGACTCGACAATGAGCAGTTCTTC. Its translation is CASSLSGLDNEQFF.

The J gene is TRBJ2-3, the V gene TRBV11-1; D might be TRBD1 (6 bases). CDR1 and CDR2 (germline): SGHAT, FQDESV (reference sequence). CDR3 length: 15 residues. Between the trimmed V and J ends, which lost 3 bases and 2 bases, there was a span of 12 bases. CDR3 residues: CASSFTGRNTDTQYF. The CDR3 DNA is TGTGCCAGCAGCTTTACAGGGCGGAACACAGATACGCAGTATTTT.